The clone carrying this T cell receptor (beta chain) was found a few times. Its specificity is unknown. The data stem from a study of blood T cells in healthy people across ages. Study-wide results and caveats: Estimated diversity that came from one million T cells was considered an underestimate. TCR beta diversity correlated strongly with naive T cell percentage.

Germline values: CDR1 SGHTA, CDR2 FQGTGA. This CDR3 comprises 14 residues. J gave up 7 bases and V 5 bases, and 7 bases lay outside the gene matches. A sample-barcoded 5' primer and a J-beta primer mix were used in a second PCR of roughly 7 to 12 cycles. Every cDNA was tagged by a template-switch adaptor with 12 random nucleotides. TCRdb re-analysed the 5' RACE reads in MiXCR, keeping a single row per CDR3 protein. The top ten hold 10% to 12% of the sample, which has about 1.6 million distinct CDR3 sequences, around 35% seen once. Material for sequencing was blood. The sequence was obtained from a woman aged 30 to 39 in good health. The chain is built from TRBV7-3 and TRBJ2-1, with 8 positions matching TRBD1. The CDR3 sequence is CASSTYRTGNEQFF. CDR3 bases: TGTGCCAGCAGCACCTATCGGACAGGGAATGAGCAGTTCTTC.